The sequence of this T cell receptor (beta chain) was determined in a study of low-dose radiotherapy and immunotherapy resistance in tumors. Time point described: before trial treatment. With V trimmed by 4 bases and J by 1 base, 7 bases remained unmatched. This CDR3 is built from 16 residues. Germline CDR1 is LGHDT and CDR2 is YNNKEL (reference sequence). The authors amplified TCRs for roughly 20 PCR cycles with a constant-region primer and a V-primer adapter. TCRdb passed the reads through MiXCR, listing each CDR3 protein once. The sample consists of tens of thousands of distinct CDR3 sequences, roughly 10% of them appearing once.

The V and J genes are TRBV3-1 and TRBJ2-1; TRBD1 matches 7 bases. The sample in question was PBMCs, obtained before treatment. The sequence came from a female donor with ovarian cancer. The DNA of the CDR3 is TGTGCCAGCAGCCGCCCACCGGGACAGTCCTACAATGAGCAGTTCTTC. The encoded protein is CASSRPPGQSYNEQFF.